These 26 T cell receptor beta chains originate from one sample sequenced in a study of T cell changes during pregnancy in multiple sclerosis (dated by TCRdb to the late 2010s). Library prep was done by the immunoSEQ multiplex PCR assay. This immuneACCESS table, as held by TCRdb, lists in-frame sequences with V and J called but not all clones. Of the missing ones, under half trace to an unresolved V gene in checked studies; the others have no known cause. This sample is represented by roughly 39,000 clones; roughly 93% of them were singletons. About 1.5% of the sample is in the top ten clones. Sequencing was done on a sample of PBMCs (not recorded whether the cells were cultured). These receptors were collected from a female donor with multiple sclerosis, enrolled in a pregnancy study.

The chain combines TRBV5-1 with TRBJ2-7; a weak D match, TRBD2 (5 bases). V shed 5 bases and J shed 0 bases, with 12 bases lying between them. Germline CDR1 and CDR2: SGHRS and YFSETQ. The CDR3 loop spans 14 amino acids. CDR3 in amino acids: CASRLDLGSYEQYF. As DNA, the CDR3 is TGCGCCAGCAGACTAGACTTAGGCTCCTACGAGCAGTACTTC.

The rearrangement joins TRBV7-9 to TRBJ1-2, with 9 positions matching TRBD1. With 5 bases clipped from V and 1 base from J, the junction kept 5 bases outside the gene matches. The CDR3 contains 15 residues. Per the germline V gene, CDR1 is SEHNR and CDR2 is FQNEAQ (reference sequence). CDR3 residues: CASSIWTGDNYGYTF. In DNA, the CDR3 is TGTGCCAGCAGCATATGGACAGGGGATAACTATGGCTACACCTTC.

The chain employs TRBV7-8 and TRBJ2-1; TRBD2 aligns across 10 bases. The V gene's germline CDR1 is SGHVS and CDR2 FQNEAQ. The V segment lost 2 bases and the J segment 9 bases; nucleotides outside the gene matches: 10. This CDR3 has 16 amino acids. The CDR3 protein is CASSLLQREGLAEQFF. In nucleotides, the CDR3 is TGTGCCAGCAGCTTACTTCAGCGGGAGGGCCTGGCTGAGCAGTTCTTC.

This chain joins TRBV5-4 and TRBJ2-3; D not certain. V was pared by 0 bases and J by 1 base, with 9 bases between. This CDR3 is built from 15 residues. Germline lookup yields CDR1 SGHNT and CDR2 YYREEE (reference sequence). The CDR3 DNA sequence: TGTGCCAGCAGCTTGGCCGGTCCTCGCACAGATACGCAGTATTTT. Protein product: CASSLAGPRTDTQYF.

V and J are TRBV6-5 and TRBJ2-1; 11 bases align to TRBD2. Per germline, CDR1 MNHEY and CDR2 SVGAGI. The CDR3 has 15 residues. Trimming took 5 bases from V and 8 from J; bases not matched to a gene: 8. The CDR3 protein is CASSPLAGDGDEQFF. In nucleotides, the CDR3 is TGTGCCAGCAGTCCACTAGCGGGGGATGGGGATGAGCAGTTCTTC.

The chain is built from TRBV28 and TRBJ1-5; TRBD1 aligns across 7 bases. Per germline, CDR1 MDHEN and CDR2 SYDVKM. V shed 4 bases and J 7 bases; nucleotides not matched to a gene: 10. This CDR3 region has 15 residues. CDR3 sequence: CASSSGGEGKQPQHF. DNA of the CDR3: TGTGCCAGCAGTTCAGGGGGAGAGGGAAAACAGCCCCAGCATTTT.

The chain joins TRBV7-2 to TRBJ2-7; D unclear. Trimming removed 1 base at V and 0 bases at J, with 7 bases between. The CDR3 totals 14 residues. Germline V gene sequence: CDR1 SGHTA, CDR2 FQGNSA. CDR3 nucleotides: TGTGCCAGCAGCTTAGGGTCAAGCTCCTACGAGCAGTACTTC. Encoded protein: CASSLGSSSYEQYF. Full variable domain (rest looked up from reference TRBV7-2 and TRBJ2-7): GAGVSQSPSNKVTEKGKDVELRCDPISGHTALYWYRQSLGQGLEFLIYFQGNSAPDKSGLPSDRFSAERTGGSVSTLTIQRTQQEDSAVYLCASSLGSSSYEQYFGPGTRLTVT.

CDR3 region: CAISGLAGSTDTQYF. CDR3 nucleotide sequence: TGTGCCATCAGTGGACTAGCGGGGAGCACAGATACGCAGTATTTT. V is TRBV10-3 and J is TRBJ2-3, with 11 bases fitting TRBD2. Germline V gene lookup returns CDR1 ENHRY and CDR2 SYGVKD. The CDR3 totals 15 residues. Unmatched junction bases numbered 0, after V lost 4 bases and J lost 0 bases.

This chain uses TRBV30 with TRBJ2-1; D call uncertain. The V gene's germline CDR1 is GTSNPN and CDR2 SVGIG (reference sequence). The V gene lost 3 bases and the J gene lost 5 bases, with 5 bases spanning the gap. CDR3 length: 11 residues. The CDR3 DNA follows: TGTGCCTGGAGGGTGAACAATGAGCAGTTCTTC. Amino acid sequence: CAWRVNNEQFF.

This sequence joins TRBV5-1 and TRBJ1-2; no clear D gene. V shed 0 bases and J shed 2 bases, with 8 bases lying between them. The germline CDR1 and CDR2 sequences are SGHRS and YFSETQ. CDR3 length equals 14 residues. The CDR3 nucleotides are TGCGCCAGCAGCTTGGAGGCGGAGAACTATGGCTACACCTTC. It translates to CASSLEAENYGYTF.

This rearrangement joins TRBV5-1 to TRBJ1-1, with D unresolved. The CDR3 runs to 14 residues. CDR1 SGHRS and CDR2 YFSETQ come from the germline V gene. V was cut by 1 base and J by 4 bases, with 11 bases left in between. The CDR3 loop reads CASSLQSTSTEAFF. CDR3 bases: TGCGCCAGCAGCTTGCAAAGCACTAGCACTGAAGCTTTCTTT.

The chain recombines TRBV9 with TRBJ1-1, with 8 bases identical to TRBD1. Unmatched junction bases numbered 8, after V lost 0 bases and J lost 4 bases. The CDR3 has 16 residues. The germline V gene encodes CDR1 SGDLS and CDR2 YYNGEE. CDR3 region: CASSVEARTGPTEAFF. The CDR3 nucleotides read TGTGCCAGCAGCGTAGAGGCCCGGACAGGGCCCACTGAAGCTTTCTTT.

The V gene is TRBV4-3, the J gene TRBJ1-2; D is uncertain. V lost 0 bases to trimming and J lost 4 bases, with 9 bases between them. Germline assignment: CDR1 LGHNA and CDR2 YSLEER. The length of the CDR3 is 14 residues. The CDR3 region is CASSQDEGAYGYTF. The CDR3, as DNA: TGCGCCAGCAGCCAAGATGAGGGTGCCTATGGCTACACCTTC.

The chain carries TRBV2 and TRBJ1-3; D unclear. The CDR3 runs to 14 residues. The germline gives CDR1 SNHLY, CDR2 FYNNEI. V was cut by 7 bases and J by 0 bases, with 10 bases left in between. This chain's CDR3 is CASTRLISGNTIYF. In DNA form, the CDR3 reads TGTGCCAGCACCAGACTGATCTCTGGAAACACCATATATTTT.

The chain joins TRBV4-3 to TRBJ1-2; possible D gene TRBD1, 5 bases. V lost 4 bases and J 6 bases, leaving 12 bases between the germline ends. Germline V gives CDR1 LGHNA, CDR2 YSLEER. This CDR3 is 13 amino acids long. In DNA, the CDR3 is TGCGCCAGCAGCCTTTCCGGGACGGATGGCTACACCTTC. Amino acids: CASSLSGTDGYTF.

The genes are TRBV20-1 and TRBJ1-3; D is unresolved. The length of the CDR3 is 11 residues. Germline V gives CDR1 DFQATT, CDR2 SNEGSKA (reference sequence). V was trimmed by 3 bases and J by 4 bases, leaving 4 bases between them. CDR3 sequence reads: CSASRGNTIYF. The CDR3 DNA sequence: TGCAGTGCTAGCAGGGGAAACACCATATATTTT.

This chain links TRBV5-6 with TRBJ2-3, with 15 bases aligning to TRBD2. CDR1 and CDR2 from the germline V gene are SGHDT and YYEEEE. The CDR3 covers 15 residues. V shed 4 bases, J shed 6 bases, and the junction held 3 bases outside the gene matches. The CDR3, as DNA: TGTGCCAGCAGCCTCGGACTAGCGGGAGGGGATACGCAGTATTTT. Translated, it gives CASSLGLAGGDTQYF.

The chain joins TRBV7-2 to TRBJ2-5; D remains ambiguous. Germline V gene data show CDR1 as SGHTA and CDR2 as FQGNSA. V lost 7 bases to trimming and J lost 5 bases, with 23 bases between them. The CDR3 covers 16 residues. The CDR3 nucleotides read TGTGCCAGCACCCCCTCTAATTTGGCGGTGCGGGAGACCCAGTACTTC. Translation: CASTPSNLAVRETQYF.

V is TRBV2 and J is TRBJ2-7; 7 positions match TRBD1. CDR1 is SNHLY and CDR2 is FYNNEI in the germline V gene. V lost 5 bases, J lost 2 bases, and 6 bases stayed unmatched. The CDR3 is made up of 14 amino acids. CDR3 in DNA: TGTGCCAGCAGTTACCGGGACAGTACCTACGAGCAGTACTTC. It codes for CASSYRDSTYEQYF.

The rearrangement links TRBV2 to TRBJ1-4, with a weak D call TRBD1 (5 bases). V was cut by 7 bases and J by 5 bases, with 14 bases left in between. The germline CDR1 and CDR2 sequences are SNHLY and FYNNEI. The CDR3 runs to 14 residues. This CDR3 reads CASIEQGENEKLFF. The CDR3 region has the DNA TGTGCCAGCATAGAGCAAGGGGAAAATGAAAAACTGTTTTTT.

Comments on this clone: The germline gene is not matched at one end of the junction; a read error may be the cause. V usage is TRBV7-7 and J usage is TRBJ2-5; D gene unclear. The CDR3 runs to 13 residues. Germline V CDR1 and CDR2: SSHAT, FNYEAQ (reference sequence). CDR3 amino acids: CASSFGGRETQYF. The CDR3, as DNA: TGTGCTAGCAGCTTTGGCGGTAGGGAGACCCAGTACTTC.

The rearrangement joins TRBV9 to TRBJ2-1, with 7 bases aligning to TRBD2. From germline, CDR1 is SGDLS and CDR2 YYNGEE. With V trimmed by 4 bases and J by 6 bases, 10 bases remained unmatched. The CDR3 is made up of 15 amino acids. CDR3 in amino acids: CASSLTSVGGNEQFF. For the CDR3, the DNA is TGTGCCAGCAGCCTAACTAGCGTCGGGGGCAATGAGCAGTTCTTC.

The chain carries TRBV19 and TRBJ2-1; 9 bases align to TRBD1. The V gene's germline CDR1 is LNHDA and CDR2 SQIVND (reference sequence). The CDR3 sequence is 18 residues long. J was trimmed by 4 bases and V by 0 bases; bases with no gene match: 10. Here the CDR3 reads CASSIDDGGTGSYNEQFF. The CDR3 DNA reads TGTGCCAGTAGTATAGATGACGGAGGGACAGGGTCTTACAATGAGCAGTTCTTC.

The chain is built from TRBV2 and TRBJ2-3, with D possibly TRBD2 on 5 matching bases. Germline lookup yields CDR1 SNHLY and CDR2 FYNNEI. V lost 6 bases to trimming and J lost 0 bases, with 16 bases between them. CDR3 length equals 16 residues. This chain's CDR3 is CASSDRDSLSTDTQYF. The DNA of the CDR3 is TGTGCCAGCAGCGACCGGGATTCACTTAGCACAGATACGCAGTATTTT.

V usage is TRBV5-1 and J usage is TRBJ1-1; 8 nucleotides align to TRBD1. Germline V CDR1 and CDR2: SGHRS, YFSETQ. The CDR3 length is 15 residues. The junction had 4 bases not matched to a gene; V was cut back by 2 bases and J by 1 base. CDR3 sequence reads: CASSLRTGKNTEAFF. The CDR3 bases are TGCGCCAGCAGCTTAAGGACAGGGAAGAACACTGAAGCTTTCTTT.

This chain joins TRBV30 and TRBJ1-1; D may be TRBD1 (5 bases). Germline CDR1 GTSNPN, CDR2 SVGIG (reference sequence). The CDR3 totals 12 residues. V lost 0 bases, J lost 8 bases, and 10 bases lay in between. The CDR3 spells CAWSVQTEEAFF. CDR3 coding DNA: TGTGCCTGGAGTGTACAGACAGAAGAAGCTTTCTTT.